This is a list of T cell receptor beta chains from one sample in a study of blood T cell repertoires in COVID-19. The repertoire was sequenced with immunoSEQ multiplex PCR; TCRdb's copy has only in-frame clones and lacks some. The sample yields about 330,000 clones, 85% to 90% seen once. Material for sequencing was peripheral blood. The receptors were sampled from a woman between 50 and 59 years old with active or convalescent COVID-19. Each CDR3 is given with its conserved first and last residue. D genes are given only for firm matches. Clone size is given for some rows only: seen once, a few or many times, or a class if the clone is expanded.

>TRBV7-9|TRBJ2-2|TRBD2|-
TGTGCCAGCAGCGAGAGCGGGGGGAACGGGGAGCTGTTTTTT
CASSESGGNGELFF
>TRBV5-4|TRBJ2-7|-|-
TGTGCCAGCAGCTTGGATGCGGGCAGCTACGAGCAGTACTTC
CASSLDAGSYEQYF
>TRBV3-1/TRBV3-2|TRBJ2-5|-|-
TGTGCCAGCAGCCAAGCCGCTACCTCAGACACCGGGATCCCGGGAGCTAGAGAGACCCAGTACTTC
CASSQAATSDTGIPGARETQYF
>TRBV28|TRBJ1-2|-|-
TGTGCCGGTGGTCAAGGACAGATTAACTATGGCTACACCTTC
CAGGQGQINYGYTF
>TRBV2|TRBJ2-7|-|-
TGTGCCAGCAGTGAAATGTACAGGGGAGGCGAGCAGTACTTC
CASSEMYRGGEQYF
>TRBV24-1|TRBJ1-6|-|-
TGTGCCACCAGTGGTTTGCAGGGGAGCTCCTATAATTCACCCCTCCACTTT
CATSGLQGSSYNSPLHF
>TRBV9|TRBJ1-1|-|once
TGTGCCAGCAGCCCGCGATATGACACTGAAGCTTTCTTT
CASSPRYDTEAFF
>TRBV7-2|TRBJ2-5|-|few
TGTGCCAGCAGCTTAGTCCTAGCGCGTCAAGAGACCCAGTACTTC
CASSLVLARQETQYF
>TRBV7-9|TRBJ2-1|TRBD2|-
TGTGCCAGCAGCCTACTAGCGGGAGGGAAGAATGAGCAGTTCTTC
CASSLLAGGKNEQFF
>TRBV6-1|TRBJ1-1|-|once
TGTGCCAGCAGTGAACGGCAGGGAGGCACTGAAGCTTTCTTT
CASSERQGGTEAFF
>TRBV5-1|TRBJ2-3|TRBD2|many
TGCGCCAGCAGGGTGGCGGGGGGACCTGCAGATACGCAGTATTTT
CASRVAGGPADTQYF
>TRBV5-1|TRBJ2-5|-|-
TGCGCCAGCAGCTTGGAGTATCGCCGCCGGGAGACCCAGTACTTC
CASSLEYRRRETQYF
>TRBV18|TRBJ1-1|TRBD1|once
TGTGCCAGCTCACCTTATGGGACAGAGAACACTGAAGCTTTCTTT
CASSPYGTENTEAFF
>TRBV5-1|TRBJ2-5|-|-
TGCGCCAGCAGCTTGTGGCAGAAAGAGACCCAGTACTTC
CASSLWQKETQYF
>TRBV6-5|TRBJ2-7|TRBD1|-
TGTGCCAGCAGAAGACAGGGGCGATACGACTACGAGCAGTACTTC
CASRRQGRYDYEQYF
>TRBV18|TRBJ2-5|-|few
TGTGCCAGCTCATATCAGGGGCGCGAGACCCAGTACTTC
CASSYQGRETQYF
>TRBV27|TRBJ1-1|-|-
TGTGCCAGCACCCGAACAGGATACACTGAAGCTTTCTTT
CASTRTGYTEAFF
>TRBV4-2|TRBJ1-4|-|-
TGTGCCAGCAGCCAAGATGTTGACTCCCTATTTACAACTAATGAAAAACTGTTTTTT
CASSQDVDSLFTTNEKLFF
>TRBV27|TRBJ2-2|-|few
TGTGCCAGCAGTTACGGGCGGGACAACACCGGGGAGCTGTTTTTT
CASSYGRDNTGELFF
>TRBV6-1|TRBJ1-1|-|-
TGTGCCAGCAGTGAGACAGGTGAAGCTTTCTTT
CASSETGEAFF
>TRBV28|TRBJ1-1|-|-
TGTGCCAGCAGTTCAGTTGGAAGGAGGACTGAAGCTTTCTTT
CASSSVGRRTEAFF
>TRBV7-2|TRBJ2-3|TRBD1|once
TGTGCCAGCAGCTCGACAGGGGTCGGCACAGATACGCAGTATTTT
CASSSTGVGTDTQYF
>TRBV7-8|TRBJ2-5|-|-
TGTGCCAGCAGCTTAGGTGGGAGTGGGGTAGAGACCCAGTACTTC
CASSLGGSGVETQYF
>TRBV12-3/TRBV12-4|TRBJ1-3|-|-
TGTGCTAGCAGGGCCTCTGGAAACACCATATATTTT
CASRASGNTIYF
>TRBV4-1|TRBJ2-7|TRBD2|-
TGCGCCAGCAGCCAATTCCCGGGGTTAGCGGGGCAAGACGAGCAGTACTTC
CASSQFPGLAGQDEQYF
>TRBV7-9|TRBJ2-2|TRBD2|few
TGTGCCAGTCTAGCGGCGAGCAACACCGGGGAGCTGTTTTTT
CASLAASNTGELFF
>TRBV11-1|TRBJ1-1|TRBD1|-
TGTGCCAGCAGCCCGACAGGGGGCACTGAAGCTTTCTTT
CASSPTGGTEAFF
>TRBV21-1|TRBJ1-2|-|-
TGTGCCAGCAGCAAAGCCCTGGGGCAGGATCTTAACTATGGCTACACCTTC
CASSKALGQDLNYGYTF
>TRBV12-5|TRBJ1-2|-|-
TGTGCTAGTGGTTTGTCACTCACAGGCGACTATGGCTACACCTTC
CASGLSLTGDYGYTF
>TRBV28|TRBJ1-2|TRBD1|-
TGTGCCAGCAGCGACAGGGGAAGAAGCGCCATTGGCTACACCTTC
CASSDRGRSAIGYTF
>TRBV10-3|TRBJ1-2|-|-
TGTGCCATCAGTGAGTCGAACGGTATCTATGGCTACACCTTC
CAISESNGIYGYTF
>TRBV5-1|TRBJ2-1|TRBD2|once
TGCGCCAGCAGCTTGGGACTAGCGGGAGGGCCTAGGCATGAGCAGTTCTTC
CASSLGLAGGPRHEQFF
>TRBV3-1/TRBV3-2|TRBJ1-3|-|few
TGTGCCAGCAGCCAAGTGGCCACTGGAAACACCATATATTTT
CASSQVATGNTIYF
>TRBV10-3|TRBJ1-3|TRBD1|-
TGTGCCATCAGCCCAGGGACAGCTGGAAACACCATATATTTT
CAISPGTAGNTIYF
>TRBV4-3|TRBJ2-5|-|-
TGCGCCAGCAGCCCTGGACAAAGACAAGAGACCCAGTACTTC
CASSPGQRQETQYF
>TRBV6-5|TRBJ1-2|TRBD1|-
TGTGCCAGCAGTAGAGCACAGGGGGTTGTTGATGGCTACACCTTC
CASSRAQGVVDGYTF
>TRBV6-6|TRBJ2-6|TRBD1|few
TGTGCCAGCAGTCCCCGTTGGTGGACAGGGGGTCTGCTTGGCTCTGGGGCCAACGTCCTGACTTTC
CASSPRWWTGGLLGSGANVLTF
>TRBV18|TRBJ2-3|TRBD2|-
TGTGCCAGCTCACCAGTCCCAGCGGGGGGGGTTACAGATACGCAGTATTTT
CASSPVPAGGVTDTQYF
>TRBV18|TRBJ1-4|-|-
TGTGCCAGCTCACCACCGACTATGAATGAAAAACTGTTTTTT
CASSPPTMNEKLFF
>TRBV18|TRBJ2-1|TRBD2|-
TGTGCCAGCTCACCCGGGGGACTAGCAGGGGATACGCAGTTCTTC
CASSPGGLAGDTQFF
>TRBV28|TRBJ2-5|TRBD2|-
TGTGCCAGCAGCAGCGGGACCAGGATAGAGACCCAGTACTTC
CASSSGTRIETQYF
>TRBV30|TRBJ2-7|TRBD1|-
TGTGCCTCAGACAGGGTAACTCCTTACGAGCAGTACTTC
CASDRVTPYEQYF
>TRBV9|TRBJ2-3|TRBD1|-
TGTGCCAGCAGCGTCGACAGGGGGCGCACAGATACGCAGTATTTT
CASSVDRGRTDTQYF
>TRBV25-1|TRBJ2-2|TRBD2|-
TGTGCCTGCGGACTAGCGGGACCGAACACCGGGGAGCTGTTTTTT
CACGLAGPNTGELFF
>TRBV6-6|TRBJ1-1|TRBD1|-
TGTGCCAGCAACGACAGGGTAACTGAAGCTTTCTTT
CASNDRVTEAFF
>TRBV19|TRBJ1-1|-|-
TGTGCCAGTAGTACGAGCATGAACACTGAAGCTTTCTTT
CASSTSMNTEAFF
>TRBV30|TRBJ1-5|-|-
TGTGCCTGGAACAGGGGCAATCAGCCCCAGCATTTT
CAWNRGNQPQHF
>TRBV7-8|TRBJ1-6|TRBD1|-
TGTGCCAGCAAACTCGGGACAGAAAGGAATTCACCCCTCCACTTT
CASKLGTERNSPLHF
>TRBV6-6|TRBJ1-2|TRBD1|-
TGTGCCAGCAGTTCCCAGGGGGCTGGTGGCTACACCTTC
CASSSQGAGGYTF
>TRBV30|TRBJ2-1|TRBD2|-
TGTGCCTGGAGGGGACTAGTAGGCAATGAGCAGTTCTTC
CAWRGLVGNEQFF